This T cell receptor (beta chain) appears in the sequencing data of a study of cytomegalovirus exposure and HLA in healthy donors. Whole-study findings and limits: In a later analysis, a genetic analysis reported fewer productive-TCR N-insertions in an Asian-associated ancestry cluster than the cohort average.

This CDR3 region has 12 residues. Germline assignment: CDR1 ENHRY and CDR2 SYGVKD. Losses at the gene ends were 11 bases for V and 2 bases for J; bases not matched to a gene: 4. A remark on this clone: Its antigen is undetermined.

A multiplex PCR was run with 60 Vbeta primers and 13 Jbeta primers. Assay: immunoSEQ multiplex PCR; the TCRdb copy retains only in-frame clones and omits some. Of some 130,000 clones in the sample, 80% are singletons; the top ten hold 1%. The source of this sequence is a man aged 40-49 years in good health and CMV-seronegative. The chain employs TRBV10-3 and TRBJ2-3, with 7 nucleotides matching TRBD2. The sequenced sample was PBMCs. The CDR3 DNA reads TGTGCCGGGGGGGGTTACACAGATACGCAGTATTTT. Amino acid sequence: CAGGGYTDTQYF.